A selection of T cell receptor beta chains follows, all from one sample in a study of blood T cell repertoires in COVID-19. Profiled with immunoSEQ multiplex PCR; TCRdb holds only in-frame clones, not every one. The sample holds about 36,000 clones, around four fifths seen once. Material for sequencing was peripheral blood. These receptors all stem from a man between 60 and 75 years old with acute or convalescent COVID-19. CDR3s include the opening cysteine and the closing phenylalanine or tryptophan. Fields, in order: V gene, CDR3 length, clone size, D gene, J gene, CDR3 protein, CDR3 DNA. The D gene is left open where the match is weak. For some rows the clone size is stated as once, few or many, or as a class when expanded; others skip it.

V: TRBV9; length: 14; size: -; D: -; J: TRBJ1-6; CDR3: CASSVATEGSPLHF; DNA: TGTGCCAGCAGCGTAGCTACGGAGGGGTCACCCCTCCACTTT
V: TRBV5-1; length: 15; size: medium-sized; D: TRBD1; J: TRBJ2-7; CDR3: CASSLQGAVVYEQYF; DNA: TGCGCCAGCAGCTTACAGGGGGCTGTGGTCTACGAGCAGTACTTC
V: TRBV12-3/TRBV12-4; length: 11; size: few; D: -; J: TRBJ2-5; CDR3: CASSFLKTQYF; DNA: TGTGCCAGCAGTTTTCTAAAGACCCAGTACTTC
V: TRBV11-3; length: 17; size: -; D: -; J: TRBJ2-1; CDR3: CASSLVKTVESYNEQFF; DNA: TGTGCCAGCAGCTTAGTCAAGACAGTGGAGTCCTACAATGAGCAGTTCTTC
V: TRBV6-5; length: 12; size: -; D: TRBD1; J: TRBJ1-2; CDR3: CASSQQGDGYTF; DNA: TGTGCCAGCAGTCAGCAGGGGGATGGCTACACCTTC
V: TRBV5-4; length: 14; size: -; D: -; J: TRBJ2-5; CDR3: CASSRQGTQETQYF; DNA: TGTGCCAGCAGCAGGCAGGGGACCCAAGAGACCCAGTACTTC
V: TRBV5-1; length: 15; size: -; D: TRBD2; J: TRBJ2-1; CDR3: CASSPLAGGNNEQFF; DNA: TGCGCCAGCAGCCCGTTAGCGGGAGGGAACAATGAGCAGTTCTTC
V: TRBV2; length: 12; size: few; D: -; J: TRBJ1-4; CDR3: CASRGTSEKLFF; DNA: TGTGCCAGCAGGGGCACAAGTGAAAAACTGTTTTTT
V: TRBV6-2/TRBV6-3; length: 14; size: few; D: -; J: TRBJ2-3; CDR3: CASSYGGSESTQYF; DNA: TGTGCCAGCAGTTACGGGGGCAGTGAGAGTACGCAGTATTTT
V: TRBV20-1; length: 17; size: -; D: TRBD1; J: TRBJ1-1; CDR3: CSASEIGPGQGYTEAFF; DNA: TGCAGTGCTAGTGAAATTGGTCCGGGACAGGGGTACACTGAAGCTTTCTTT
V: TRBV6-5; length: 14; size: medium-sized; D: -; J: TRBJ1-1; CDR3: CASRPRDPGTEAFF; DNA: TGTGCCAGCCGTCCACGGGATCCGGGCACTGAAGCTTTCTTT
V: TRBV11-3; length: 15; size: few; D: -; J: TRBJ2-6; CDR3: CASSLEGNGANVLTF; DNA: TGTGCCAGCAGCTTGGAGGGAAATGGGGCCAACGTCCTGACTTTC
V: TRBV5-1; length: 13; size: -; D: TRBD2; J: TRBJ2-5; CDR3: CASRAGVQETQYF; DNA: TGCGCCAGCCGAGCGGGGGTTCAAGAGACCCAGTACTTC
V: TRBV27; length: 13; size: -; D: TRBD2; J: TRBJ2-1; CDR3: CASKGLAGNEQFF; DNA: TGTGCCAGCAAGGGACTAGCGGGCAATGAGCAGTTCTTC
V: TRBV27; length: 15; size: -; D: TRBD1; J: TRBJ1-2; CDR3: CASGDRGRGNYGYTF; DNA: TGTGCCAGCGGGGACAGGGGGCGCGGCAACTATGGCTACACCTTC